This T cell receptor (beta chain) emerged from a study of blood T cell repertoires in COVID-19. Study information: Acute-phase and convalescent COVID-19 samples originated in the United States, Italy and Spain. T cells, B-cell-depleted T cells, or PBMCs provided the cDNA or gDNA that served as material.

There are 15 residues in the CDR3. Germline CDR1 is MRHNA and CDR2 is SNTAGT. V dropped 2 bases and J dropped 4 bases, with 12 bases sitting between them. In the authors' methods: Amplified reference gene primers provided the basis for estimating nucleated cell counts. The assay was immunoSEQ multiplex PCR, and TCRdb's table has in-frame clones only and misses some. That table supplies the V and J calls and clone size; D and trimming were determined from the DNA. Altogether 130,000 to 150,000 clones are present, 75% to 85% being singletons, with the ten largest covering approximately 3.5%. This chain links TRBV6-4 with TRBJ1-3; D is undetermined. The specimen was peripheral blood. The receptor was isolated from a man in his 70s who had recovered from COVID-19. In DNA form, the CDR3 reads TGTGCCAGCAGTGACATCGGGTCTGAAGGAAACACCATATATTTT. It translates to CASSDIGSEGNTIYF.